This T cell receptor (beta chain) was observed in a study of tissue T cells after allogeneic stem cell transplantation. The method was immunoSEQ multiplex PCR; TCRdb's version includes in-frame clones alone and lacks a portion of them. The data show more than 9,000 clones, with roughly 70% seen just once and about 15% held by the top ten. This clone was counted only a few times. Other nucleotide sequences in the sample specify the same CDR3. The V gene's germline CDR1 is SGHTA and CDR2 FQGNSA. Deletions cut 3 bases from V and 6 bases from J, with 9 bases between. The length of the CDR3 is 12 residues.

This sample comprised tissue from the right colon, obtained at autopsy. The rearrangement uses TRBV7-2 and TRBJ2-7; D unresolved. This TCR came from a woman between 18 and 55 years old with breast cancer. The CDR3 loop reads CASSFGVREQYF. The CDR3 coding sequence is TGTGCCAGCAGCTTCGGTGTTCGCGAGCAGTACTTC.